These 30 T cell receptor beta chains share one sample of origin, sequenced in a study of control samples from healthy donors and cancer patients. Sequenced by immunoSEQ multiplex PCR; TCRdb stores in-frame clones only, minus some. Of 100,000 to 150,000 clones listed, about 88% are singletons. Sequencing was carried out using blood. The receptors come from a man aged 18 to 29 in good health.

V usage is TRBV11-2 and J usage is TRBJ2-3, with no clear D. The CDR3 covers 12 residues. The V end lost 7 bases, the J end lost 4 bases, and 9 bases lay between the germline ends. Germline-derived CDR1 and CDR2 are SGHAT and FQNNGV. The CDR3 reads CASTTLADTQYF. In DNA, the CDR3 is TGTGCCAGCACTACACTTGCAGATACGCAGTATTTT.

The chain recombines TRBV19 with TRBJ2-1; D is uncertain. Trimming took 10 bases from V and 6 from J, leaving 22 bases between them. Germline V gene sequence: CDR1 LNHDA, CDR2 SQIVND (reference sequence). The CDR3 contains 15 residues. The CDR3 region has the DNA TGTGCCACCCAAATACCCTCAACCTACTCCAATGAGCAGTTCTTC. Protein product: CATQIPSTYSNEQFF.

The chain has TRBV10-3 and TRBJ2-7, with D unclear. The CDR3 sequence is 14 residues long. V was cut by 0 bases and J by 7 bases, with 13 bases left in between. CDR1 is ENHRY, CDR2 SYGVKD, per germline. The CDR3 loop is CAISESSGSGEQYF. Written as DNA, the CDR3 is TGTGCCATCAGTGAGTCGTCGGGTTCTGGAGAGCAGTACTTC.

The chain has TRBV5-1 and TRBJ1-6; D not resolved. The CDR3 is 15 amino acids. From germline, CDR1 is SGHRS and CDR2 YFSETQ. V lost 3 bases and J lost 8, with 15 bases in between. In DNA form, the CDR3 reads TGCGCCAGCAGCTGGGCGGATCCAAGAGATTCACCCCTCCACTTT. Protein product: CASSWADPRDSPLHF.

The V and J genes are TRBV11-2 and TRBJ2-2; D may be TRBD1 (6 bases). CDR3 size: 15 residues. Germline V gene sequence: CDR1 SGHAT, CDR2 FQNNGV. V was pared by 5 bases and J by 2 bases, with 12 bases between. Here the CDR3 reads CASSRGTTNTGELFF. The DNA of the CDR3 is TGTGCCAGCAGCCGAGGGACAACCAACACCGGGGAGCTGTTTTTT. The full variable domain, in which reference TRBV11-2 and TRBJ2-2 provide the parts outside the CDR3, is EAGVAQSPRYKIIEKRQSVAFWCNPISGHATLYWYQQILGQGPKLLIQFQNNGVVDDSQLPKDRFSAERLKGVDSTLKIQPAKLEDSAVYLCASSRGTTNTGELFFGEGSRLTVL.

The CDR3 DNA follows: TGTGCCAGTAGTGCTAACAGGGAAACAAGGAATTCACCCCTCCACTTT. Translating it yields CASSANRETRNSPLHF. The chain joins TRBV19 to TRBJ1-6, with D perhaps TRBD1 (6 bases). The CDR3 sequence is 16 residues long. Per germline, CDR1 LNHDA and CDR2 SQIVND (reference sequence). V was pared by 5 bases and J by 7 bases, with 18 bases between.

The CDR3 loop is CASSSRSPSASLGGEQFF. As DNA, the CDR3 is TGTGCCAGCAGTTCCCGTTCGCCTTCAGCCTCCCTTGGGGGTGAGCAGTTCTTC. This chain links TRBV27 with TRBJ2-1; either TRBD1 or TRBD2 may supply D (5 bases each). V was pared by 4 bases and J by 9 bases, with 28 bases between. The CDR3 is 18 amino acids. The germline gives CDR1 MNHEY, CDR2 SMNVEV (reference sequence).

The CDR3 is CSVGRGYEQYF. In DNA form, the CDR3 reads TGCAGCGTTGGCAGGGGGTACGAGCAGTACTTC. The J gene is TRBJ2-7, the V gene TRBV29-1; 7 nucleotides align to TRBD1. CDR1 and CDR2 (germline): SQVTM, ANQGSEA. V gave up 4 bases and J gave up 4 bases; unmatched junction bases: 1. This CDR3 comprises 11 residues.

This chain links TRBV7-3 with TRBJ2-1; 9 nucleotides agree with TRBD2. Germline-derived CDR1 and CDR2 are SGHTA and FQGTGA. The CDR3 runs to 15 residues. After removal of 2 bases from V and 6 bases from J, the junction contained 5 bases not matched to a gene. CDR3 protein: CASSLRTSAGNEQFF. The CDR3, as DNA: TGTGCCAGCAGCTTACGGACTAGCGCAGGCAATGAGCAGTTCTTC.

The CDR3 DNA follows: TGTGCCAGCAGTTACAATCCGCACGAGGGCTACACCTTC. Translating gives CASSYNPHEGYTF. The genes are TRBV6-5 and TRBJ1-2; D uncertain. Germline CDR1 and CDR2: MNHEY and SVGAGI. The length of the CDR3 is 13 residues. Trimming pared 2 bases from V and 8 bases from J, leaving 12 bases between.

Ten or more counts support this clone. The chain links TRBV29-1 to TRBJ2-7; D is unresolved. The CDR3 extends over 15 amino acids. Germline CDR1 SQVTM, CDR2 ANQGSEA. V dropped 3 bases and J dropped 1 base, with 16 bases sitting between them. The CDR3 nucleotides read TGCAGCGTTGACCTAGGATCGGATTCGTCCTACGAGCAGTACTTC. Protein sequence: CSVDLGSDSSYEQYF.

The J gene is TRBJ1-4, the V gene TRBV14; 7 bases map to TRBD1. The CDR3 extends over 16 amino acids. CDR1 is SGHDN and CDR2 is FVKESK in the germline V gene. The V and J ends lost 1 base and 4 bases, in that order; junction bases with no gene match: 6. This chain's CDR3 is CASSQAPGGINEKLFF. CDR3 in DNA: TGTGCCAGCAGCCAAGCCCCAGGGGGAATTAATGAAAAACTGTTTTTT.

This rearrangement joins TRBV11-2 to TRBJ1-3, with 9 bases identical to TRBD1. The CDR3 length is 17 residues. The germline V gene has CDR1 SGHAT and CDR2 FQNNGV. Trimming removed 2 bases from V and 4 bases from J; junction bases left unmatched: 9. The CDR3 DNA reads as TGTGCCAGCAGCTTACACACCGGGACAGGGAAGGGAAACACCATATATTTT. The encoded protein is CASSLHTGTGKGNTIYF.

The chain recombines TRBV6-2 or TRBV6-3 with TRBJ2-7; D may match TRBD1 or TRBD2 (5 bases each). The V end lost 2 bases, the J end lost 5 bases, and 19 bases lay between the germline ends. From germline, CDR1 is MNHEY and CDR2 SVGEGT. This CDR3 has 16 residues. CDR3 protein: CASSYLGRRTSNEQYF. The CDR3 nucleotides are TGTGCCAGCAGTTACCTGGGACGGAGAACGTCTAACGAGCAGTACTTC.

The chain employs TRBV6-1 and TRBJ1-6; D may be TRBD1 (5 bases). CDR3 length: 14 residues. V was pared by 3 bases and J by 8 bases, with 11 bases between. Per the germline V gene, CDR1 is MNHNS and CDR2 is SASEGT. CDR3: CASSEGREHSPLHF. In DNA, the CDR3 is TGTGCCAGCAGTGAGGGACGAGAACATTCACCCCTCCACTTT.

This chain joins TRBV4-3 and TRBJ1-2; 7 positions agree with TRBD1. Germline CDR1 and CDR2: LGHNA and YSLEER. Losses at the gene ends were 0 bases for V and 3 bases for J; bases not matched to a gene: 4. The CDR3 runs to 15 residues. DNA of the CDR3: TGCGCCAGCAGCCAAGATATAGGGACAGACTATGGCTACACCTTC. This translates into CASSQDIGTDYGYTF.

The table lists this clone with a count of one. J is TRBJ1-4 and V is TRBV27; D ambiguous. Trimming took 3 bases from V and 10 from J, leaving 9 bases between them. Looked up from germline, CDR1 is MNHEY and CDR2 is SMNVEV (reference sequence). The CDR3 sequence is 12 residues long. CDR3 sequence: CASSFSSGKLFF. CDR3 coding DNA: TGTGCCAGCAGTTTCTCGAGTGGAAAACTGTTTTTT.

The V call is TRBV15, the J call TRBJ1-2; 10 positions match TRBD1. Germline V gene lookup returns CDR1 LNHNV and CDR2 YYDKDF (reference sequence). This CDR3 spans 17 amino acids. The V and J ends lost 3 bases and 1 base, in that order; junction bases with no gene match: 8. The CDR3 sequence: CATSSPGTGALNYGYTF. DNA for the CDR3: TGTGCCACCAGCAGCCCCGGGACAGGGGCCCTTAACTATGGCTACACCTTC. The full variable domain, its missing parts supplied by reference TRBV15 and TRBJ1-2, is DAMVIQNPRYQVTQFGKPVTLSCSQTLNHNVMYWYQQKSSQAPKLLFHYYDKDFNNEADTPDNFQSRRPNTSFCFLDIRSPGLGDTAMYLCATSSPGTGALNYGYTFGSGTRLTVV.

This clone showed up just a few times. V gene TRBV5-4 combines with J gene TRBJ2-3; the D gene is possibly TRBD1 (5 bases). The CDR3 runs to 16 residues. CDR1 is SGHNT and CDR2 is YYREEE in the germline V gene (reference sequence). The germline V and J ends were trimmed by 1 base and 4 bases, with 16 bases remaining between them. The DNA of the CDR3 is TGTGCCAGCAGCTTGCTCCTGGGGCCCCGGGCAGATACGCAGTATTTT. Protein product: CASSLLLGPRADTQYF.

The DNA for the CDR3 is TGTGCCAGCAGCTTCGGGACGGATAATTCACCCCTCCACTTT. It encodes CASSFGTDNSPLHF. This chain connects TRBV7-8 to TRBJ1-6; weak D call: TRBD1 (5 bases). Germline V gene lookup returns CDR1 SGHVS and CDR2 FQNEAQ. The CDR3 runs 14 residues. V was shortened by 3 bases and J by 5 bases, with 8 bases between the two germline ends. The whole variable domain, remainder taken from reference TRBV7-8 and TRBJ1-6, is GAGVSQSPRYKVAKRGQDVALRCDPISGHVSLFWYQQALGQGPEFLTYFQNEAQLDKSGLPSDRFFAERPEGSVSTLKIQRTQQEDSAVYLCASSFGTDNSPLHFGNGTRLTVT.

The genes are TRBV11-2 and TRBJ1-1, with D perhaps matching TRBD1 (6 bases). The V and J ends lost 4 bases and 1 base respectively, with 13 bases between them. The V gene's germline CDR1 is SGHAT and CDR2 FQNNGV. The length of the CDR3 is 15 residues. CDR3 DNA sequence: TGTGCCAGCAGCTCTACAGGGAGAGGGAACACTGAAGCTTTCTTT. This sequence encodes CASSSTGRGNTEAFF. The full variable domain, rest sourced from reference TRBV11-2 and TRBJ1-1, is EAGVAQSPRYKIIEKRQSVAFWCNPISGHATLYWYQQILGQGPKLLIQFQNNGVVDDSQLPKDRFSAERLKGVDSTLKIQPAKLEDSAVYLCASSSTGRGNTEAFFGQGTRLTVV.

The DNA of the CDR3 is TGTGCCAGCAGTTTGGAGGCAGGGGGCGAAGAAAAACTGTTTTTT. Translating gives CASSLEAGGEEKLFF. The J gene is TRBJ1-4, the V gene TRBV7-9; 8 nucleotides agree with TRBD1. The CDR3 extends over 15 amino acids. The V segment lost 6 bases and the J segment 8 bases; nucleotides outside the gene matches: 11. Germline V gives CDR1 SEHNR, CDR2 FQNEAQ (reference sequence).

The chain recombines TRBV10-3 with TRBJ2-5; the match to TRBD1 covers 9 bases. The CDR3 is 16 amino acids. The V gene end was trimmed by 2 bases and the J gene end by 8 bases; junction bases not matched to a gene: 12. CDR1 and CDR2 (germline): ENHRY, SYGVKD. The CDR3: CAISEPQGQGHTTQYF. Written as DNA, the CDR3 is TGTGCCATCAGTGAGCCTCAAGGACAGGGGCACACCACCCAGTACTTC.

This chain uses TRBV6-2 or TRBV6-3 with TRBJ2-7, with D possibly matching TRBD2 (6 bases). The CDR3 loop spans 13 amino acids. The germline V gene has CDR1 MNHEY and CDR2 SVGEGT. Trimming took 6 bases from V and 0 from J, leaving 9 bases between them. The CDR3, as DNA: TGTGCCAGCAGCCCAGCGGGCTCCTACGAGCAGTACTTC. Protein product: CASSPAGSYEQYF.

The chain uses TRBV5-6 and TRBJ1-2, with D unclear. Germline V lookup: CDR1 SGHDT, CDR2 YYEEEE. Trimming took off 5 bases at V and 2 bases at J, with 16 bases between the two ends. The CDR3 covers 15 residues. This chain's CDR3 is CASSRTDYLNYGYTF. CDR3 bases: TGTGCCAGCAGTCGGACTGACTACTTAAACTATGGCTACACCTTC.

V gene TRBV9 combines with J gene TRBJ2-7, with D hard to call. Trimming took off 0 bases at V and 0 bases at J, with 13 bases between the two ends. The germline V gene has CDR1 SGDLS and CDR2 YYNGEE. The CDR3 spans 16 residues. The CDR3 DNA reads as TGTGCCAGCAGCGTAGGGTCTTCCGGCGACTCCTACGAGCAGTACTTC. This encodes CASSVGSSGDSYEQYF.

V usage is TRBV15 and J usage is TRBJ2-7; 10 bases align to TRBD1. There are 17 residues in the CDR3. Germline V gene data show CDR1 as LNHNV and CDR2 as YYDKDF (reference sequence). The junction had 8 bases not matched to a gene; V was cut back by 0 bases and J by 3 bases. The CDR3 spells CATSRDLVGQGDYEQYF. CDR3 in DNA: TGTGCCACCAGCAGAGATTTAGTTGGACAGGGGGACTACGAGCAGTACTTC.

The chain has TRBV11-2 and TRBJ2-4, with D perhaps being TRBD1 or TRBD2 (5 bases each). Germline V gene sequence: CDR1 SGHAT, CDR2 FQNNGV. V shed 4 bases and J shed 8 bases, with 18 bases lying between them. The CDR3 loop spans 15 amino acids. CDR3 nucleotide sequence: TGTGCCAGCAGCTCTAATCCGGGAAGGGGAGACATTCAGTACTTC. Translation gives CASSSNPGRGDIQYF.

The chain carries TRBV10-3 and TRBJ1-6, with D perhaps matching TRBD1 (6 bases). The CDR3 consists of 13 residues. With 10 bases removed from V and 7 bases from J, the gap between germline ends came to 14 bases. CDR1 is ENHRY, CDR2 SYGVKD, per germline. CDR3 bases: TGTGCCAAAAGCCCAGGACAGAATTCACCCCTCCACTTT. Amino acid sequence: CAKSPGQNSPLHF.

The chain carries TRBV18 and TRBJ1-6; maybe TRBD1 (5 bases). This CDR3 is built from 17 residues. Trimming removed 1 base at V and 7 bases at J, with 17 bases between. The germline V gene encodes CDR1 KGHSH and CDR2 LQKENI. DNA for the CDR3: TGTGCCAGCTCACCACTCCCCCCCCAGGGCTCAAATTCACCCCTCCACTTT. It yields the protein CASSPLPPQGSNSPLHF.